This T cell receptor beta chain was found in a study of shared clonotypes between healthy human individuals. The germline V gene encodes CDR1 SGDLS and CDR2 YYNGEE. The V and J ends lost 3 bases and 4 bases, in that order; junction bases with no gene match: 13. The CDR3 has 18 residues. Naive CD8 cells lacked CD45RO and underwent positive selection for CCR7, leaving out terminally differentiated effector memory CD45RA+ cells. Clones were sequenced by immunoSEQ multiplex PCR, and TCRdb holds only the in-frame ones, with some missing. This sample yields around 2,100,000 clones, of which about 95% are seen a single time; more than 0.9% belongs to the top ten.

This clonotype was obtained from a man younger than 35 in good health. Sequenced input: naive CD8+ T cells sorted from blood. The V gene is TRBV9, the J gene TRBJ2-2; 9 bases are a match to TRBD2. CDR3 amino acids: CASSASRAGGPGTGELFF. The DNA of the CDR3 is TGTGCCAGCAGCGCCTCTCGGGCGGGAGGGCCTGGCACCGGGGAGCTGTTTTTT. Using reference TRBV9 and TRBJ2-2 for the parts outside the CDR3, the full variable domain is DSGVTQTPKHLITATGQRVTLRCSPRSGDLSVYWYQQSLDQGLQFLIQYYNGEERAKGNILERFSAQQFPDLHSELNLSSLELGDSALYFCASSASRAGGPGTGELFFGEGSRLTVL.